Below, 25 T cell receptor beta chains from the same sample are listed, as sequenced in a study of T cells in Graves' hyperthyroidism and ophthalmopathy (dated by TCRdb to the late 2010s). Library method: multiplex PCR. The sequencer listed for this sample is Illumina HiSeq 2000. Amplification of TCR beta CDR3 regions was carried out from RNA transcripts. The first round of RT-PCR for the TCR CDR3 was performed with the HTBI primer set and the Qiagen OneStep RT-PCR kit. TCRdb reprocessing: public reads trimmed at Q25 with fastp, clones called with MiXCR, in-frame beta chains kept. Rows with a matching CDR3 protein are joined into one entry that keeps the most common DNA and genes. The sample contains some 460,000 distinct CDR3 sequences, about 15% of them found a single time. 13% to 15% of the sample comes from the top ten. Sequences were obtained from blood. These receptors were taken from a woman younger than 35 with Graves' hyperthyroidism.

The chain couples TRBV20-1 to TRBJ2-1, with 7 nucleotides matching TRBD1. The V segment lost 0 bases and the J segment 4 bases; nucleotides outside the gene matches: 6. The CDR3 runs to 15 residues. CDR1 and CDR2 from the germline V gene are DFQATT and SNEGSKA (reference sequence). Here the CDR3 DNA reads TGCAGTGCTAGAGAAGACAGGGTCGGTTACAATGAGCAGTTCTTC. Its translation: CSAREDRVGYNEQFF.

This clonotype was seen at least ten times. The chain carries TRBV7-3 and TRBJ2-7, with 9 bases aligning to TRBD1. The CDR3 length is 14 residues. Germline lookup yields CDR1 SGHTA and CDR2 FQGTGA. Unmatched junction bases numbered 7, after V lost 5 bases and J lost 5 bases. The CDR3 here is CASSPHRGLDEQYF. CDR3 nucleotide sequence: TGTGCCAGCAGCCCGCACAGGGGGCTTGACGAGCAGTACTTC.

The genes are TRBV20-1 and TRBJ2-3; 7 bases fit TRBD2. J was trimmed by 5 bases and V by 6 bases; bases with no gene match: 8. Germline-derived CDR1 and CDR2 are DFQATT and SNEGSKA (reference sequence). CDR3 length: 13 residues. CDR3 region: CSARRLAEDTQYF. CDR3 nucleotide sequence: TGCAGTGCCAGAAGACTAGCCGAAGATACGCAGTATTTT.

For this clonotype: A much larger clonotype is one base distant, so this may be a read error. The V call is TRBV29-1, the J call TRBJ1-1; D gene uncertain. The length of the CDR3 is 13 residues. Per germline, CDR1 SQVTM and CDR2 ANQGSEA. V lost 4 bases, J lost 4 bases, and 13 bases lay in between. CDR3 nucleotide sequence: TGCAGCGTTGTTGCCACCATGGGCACTGAAGCTTTCTTT. Encoded protein: CSVVATMGTEAFF.

The rearrangement uses TRBV29-1 and TRBJ2-7, with D hard to call. The CDR3 loop spans 12 amino acids. Germline V CDR1 and CDR2: SQVTM, ANQGSEA. The V and J ends lost 6 bases and 6 bases respectively, with 15 bases between them. In DNA, the CDR3 is TGCAGCGTCCGCGGTGGGGTCGGCGAGCAGTACTTC. It codes for CSVRGGVGEQYF.

The chain recombines TRBV12-3 or TRBV12-4 with TRBJ2-5; D gene unclear. This CDR3 spans 14 amino acids. V lost 5 bases and J lost 1, with 11 bases in between. CDR3 in DNA: TGTGCCAGCAGTCCCACGGGTACCCAAGAGACCCAGTACTTC. This sequence encodes CASSPTGTQETQYF.

This sequence joins TRBV2 and TRBJ2-3, with D possibly matching TRBD1 (5 bases). Germline-derived CDR1 and CDR2 are SNHLY and FYNNEI. The CDR3 covers 14 residues. V gave up 6 bases and J gave up 2 bases, with 12 bases separating them. CDR3 in DNA: TGTGCCAGCAGGGTTCAGGGAAACACAGATACGCAGTATTTT. The encoded protein is CASRVQGNTDTQYF.

This clonotype has ten or more counts. The chain uses TRBV12-3 or TRBV12-4 and TRBJ1-2, with D perhaps matching TRBD1 (6 bases). The CDR3 is 13 residues long. Between the trimmed V and J ends, which lost 3 bases and 5 bases, there was a span of 10 bases. The CDR3 protein is CASSLGRGYGYTF. The CDR3 bases are TGTGCCAGCAGTTTGGGCAGGGGTTATGGCTACACCTTC.

The chain has TRBV6-6 and TRBJ2-1; no clear D. Trimming removed 0 bases at V and 9 bases at J, with 9 bases between. The CDR3 is 13 amino acids. Germline CDR1 reads MNHNY; CDR2 reads SVGAGI (reference sequence). For the CDR3, the DNA is TGTGCCAGCAGTTACTCGGCTTTGACTGAGCAGTTCTTC. Its translation: CASSYSALTEQFF.

The chain is built from TRBV19 and TRBJ1-1; D not resolved. The V end was cut by 6 bases, the J end by 3 bases, with 11 bases between. This CDR3 spans 13 amino acids. The germline V gene has CDR1 LNHDA and CDR2 SQIVND (reference sequence). The CDR3 DNA follows: TGTGCCAGTAGCTACCTACTGCACACTGAAGCTTTCTTT. Amino acid sequence: CASSYLLHTEAFF.

This clonotype was recorded a few times. The J gene is TRBJ2-3, the V gene TRBV9; D is uncertain. V lost 1 base and J lost 0, with 6 bases in between. The CDR3 length is 14 residues. Germline values: CDR1 SGDLS, CDR2 YYNGEE. The CDR3 DNA follows: TGTGCCAGCAGCGTATCCCCTAGCACAGATACGCAGTATTTT. Translation gives CASSVSPSTDTQYF.

The sample holds many counts of this clonotype. The genes are TRBV3-1 and TRBJ1-2; possible D gene TRBD1, 5 bases. The germline V gene has CDR1 LGHDT and CDR2 YNNKEL (reference sequence). The CDR3 is made up of 15 amino acids. V was trimmed by 0 bases and J by 6 bases, leaving 14 bases between them. CDR3 loop: CASSQDYGRVNGYTF. As DNA, the CDR3 is TGTGCCAGCAGCCAAGATTATGGCAGGGTGAATGGCTACACCTTC. Based on the CDR3 plus reference TRBV3-1 and TRBJ1-2, the full variable domain is DTAVSQTPKYLVTQMGNDKSIKCEQNLGHDTMYWYKQDSKKFLKIMFSYNNKELIINETVPNRFSPKSPDKAHLNLHINSLELGDSAVYFCASSQDYGRVNGYTFGSGTRLTVV.

CDR3 sequence reads: CASSQDRVEQYF. In DNA, the CDR3 is TGCGCCAGCAGCCAAGACAGGGTCGAGCAGTACTTC. The V and J genes are TRBV5-1 and TRBJ2-7; 7 bases are a match to TRBD1. This CDR3 comprises 12 residues. The V gene end was trimmed by 4 bases and the J gene end by 6 bases; junction bases not matched to a gene: 4. In germline, CDR1 is SGHRS, CDR2 YFSETQ. Combining the CDR3 with reference TRBV5-1 and TRBJ2-7 gives the whole variable domain KAGVTQTPRYLIKTRGQQVTLSCSPISGHRSVSWYQQTPGQGLQFLFEYFSETQRNKGNFPGRFSGRQFSNSRSEMNVSTLELGDSALYLCASSQDRVEQYFGPGTRLTVT.

This clonotype was seen repeatedly, ten times or more. This chain joins TRBV5-1 and TRBJ2-3, with D perhaps matching TRBD2 (6 bases). Per germline, CDR1 SGHRS and CDR2 YFSETQ. Trimming took off 4 bases at V and 4 bases at J, with 16 bases between the two ends. This CDR3 is built from 15 residues. The CDR3 DNA sequence: TGCGCCAGCAGCAAGGGACTGGCAAAAGCAGATACGCAGTATTTT. As protein: CASSKGLAKADTQYF.

This clonotype has only a few counts. This may be a read error, as it is one base from a much larger clone. CDR3 residues: CASSPPLMNTEAFF. In DNA form, the CDR3 reads TGTGCCAGCAGTCCTCCACTGATGAACACTGAAGCTTTCTTT. The chain couples TRBV2 to TRBJ1-1, with unresolved D. Germline values: CDR1 SNHLY, CDR2 FYNNEI. V was clipped by 5 bases and J by 0 bases, with 10 bases between them. The CDR3 is made up of 14 amino acids. The entire variable domain, with the rest obtained from reference TRBV2 and TRBJ1-1, is as follows: EPEVTQTPSHQVTQMGQEVILRCVPISNHLYFYWYRQILGQKVEFLVSFYNNEISEKSEIFDDQFSVERPDGSNFTLKIRSTKLEDSAMYFCASSPPLMNTEAFFGQGTRLTVV.

This clonotype occurred a few times. The chain recombines TRBV7-8 with TRBJ2-1; 7 positions match TRBD1. Unmatched junction bases numbered 9, after V lost 3 bases and J lost 7 bases. The CDR3 extends over 15 amino acids. CDR1 is SGHVS and CDR2 is FQNEAQ in the germline V gene. CDR3 coding DNA: TGTGCCAGCAGCTTCCGGGACAGTGTCGTAAATGAGCAGTTCTTC. This translates into CASSFRDSVVNEQFF.

There are a few counts of this clonotype. The chain is built from TRBV13 and TRBJ2-5, with TRBD1 identical over 10 bases. CDR1 PRHDT and CDR2 FYEKMQ come from the germline V gene (reference sequence). The CDR3 has 17 amino acids. With V trimmed by 4 bases and J by 5 bases, 13 bases remained unmatched. In DNA, the CDR3 is TGTGCCAGCAGCTCCCCTAGACAGGGGGCGATGGCGGAGACCCAGTACTTC. Its protein is CASSSPRQGAMAETQYF.

This clonotype occurred many times. The chain links TRBV7-8 to TRBJ2-7, with 7 bases fitting TRBD1. Trimming cost V 5 bases and J 4 bases; bases outside gene matches: 14. The germline V gene encodes CDR1 SGHVS and CDR2 FQNEAQ. The CDR3 runs 16 residues. The CDR3 spells CASSQGVGGVRYEQYF. The CDR3 DNA reads as TGTGCCAGCAGCCAGGGGGTAGGGGGTGTGCGATACGAGCAGTACTTC.

This clonotype was recorded a few times. The chain is built from TRBV4-1 and TRBJ2-5; weak D call: TRBD2 (6 bases). This CDR3 is built from 13 residues. Trimming removed 3 bases from V and 5 bases from J, with 10 bases in between. The germline V gene has CDR1 MGHRA and CDR2 YSYEKL. The CDR3 DNA follows: TGCGCCAGCAGCCAGACTAGTTTTGAGACCCAGTACTTC. Protein sequence: CASSQTSFETQYF.

Many counts were recorded for this clonotype. The chain employs TRBV28 and TRBJ1-1; D might be TRBD1 (6 bases). The CDR3 spans 14 residues. Per germline, CDR1 MDHEN and CDR2 SYDVKM. Trimming left V 6 bases short and J 8 bases short, with 19 bases between. The CDR3 sequence: CASRPPLGGREAFF. The CDR3 nucleotides read TGTGCCAGCAGGCCCCCCCTAGGGGGGCGGGAAGCTTTCTTT.

This sequence joins TRBV20-1 and TRBJ2-3; 11 bases map to TRBD2. Germline V gene data show CDR1 as DFQATT and CDR2 as SNEGSKA (reference sequence). The CDR3 contains 15 residues. Trimming at V came to 3 bases and at J to 4 bases, leaving 6 bases not matched to a gene. CDR3 sequence reads: CSASFLAGGADTQYF. The CDR3, as DNA: TGCAGTGCTAGTTTCCTAGCGGGGGGCGCAGATACGCAGTATTTT.

As to this clonotype: No conserved phenylalanine or tryptophan ends this CDR3, so it is likely a read error. The chain has TRBV20-1 and TRBJ2-3; D is undetermined. Per the germline V gene, CDR1 is DFQATT and CDR2 is SNEGSKA (reference sequence). This CDR3 has 14 amino acids. V was trimmed by 1 base and J by 2 bases, leaving 10 bases between them. The CDR3 sequence is CSARGATDTDTQYL. The DNA for the CDR3 is TGCAGTGCTAGAGGGGCTACCGACACAGATACGCAGTATCTT.

This clonotype was seen a handful of times. The V gene is TRBV4-1, the J gene TRBJ2-1; 8 bases align to TRBD1. The germline CDR1 and CDR2 sequences are MGHRA and YSYEKL. Losses at the gene ends were 3 bases for V and 2 bases for J; bases not matched to a gene: 9. The CDR3 has 17 amino acids. CDR3 residues: CASSQGSGRGPYNEQFF. The CDR3 DNA reads TGCGCCAGCAGCCAGGGTTCGGGCAGGGGGCCCTACAATGAGCAGTTCTTC.

This clonotype has at least ten counts. This chain joins TRBV6-2 or TRBV6-3 and TRBJ2-7; no firm D call. Germline assignment: CDR1 MNHEY and CDR2 SVGEGT. V was pared by 8 bases and J by 6 bases, with 11 bases between. This CDR3 has 11 amino acids. CDR3 amino acids: CASQEKVEQYF. In DNA form, the CDR3 reads TGTGCCAGCCAGGAGAAGGTCGAGCAGTACTTC.

The V and J genes are TRBV3-1 and TRBJ2-3, with 9 bases fitting TRBD1. The CDR3 length is 14 residues. Per germline, CDR1 LGHDT and CDR2 YNNKEL (reference sequence). After removal of 7 bases from V and 12 bases from J, the junction contained 14 bases not matched to a gene. The CDR3: CASTPGQGLLYQYF. As DNA, the CDR3 is TGTGCCAGCACCCCGGGACAGGGCCTACTTTACCAGTATTTT.